This TCR beta chain was sequenced in a study of cytomegalovirus exposure and HLA in healthy donors. The PCR ran on 60 Vbeta and 13 Jbeta primers. Sequenced by immunoSEQ multiplex PCR; TCRdb stores in-frame clones only, minus some. The table shows 130,000 or so clones, with around three quarters occurring only once. V was trimmed by 5 bases and J by 5 bases, leaving 12 bases between them. Germline V gene data show CDR1 as MNHEY and CDR2 as SMNVEV (reference sequence). The CDR3 contains 13 residues. This TCR was sampled from a man aged 40-50 years in good health and CMV-seronegative. Sequencing was performed on PBMCs. The chain joins TRBV27 to TRBJ2-5, with a weak D call TRBD1 (5 bases). The CDR3 loop reads CASSPDMDETQYF. CDR3 coding DNA: TGTGCCAGCAGTCCGGACATGGACGAGACCCAGTACTTC.